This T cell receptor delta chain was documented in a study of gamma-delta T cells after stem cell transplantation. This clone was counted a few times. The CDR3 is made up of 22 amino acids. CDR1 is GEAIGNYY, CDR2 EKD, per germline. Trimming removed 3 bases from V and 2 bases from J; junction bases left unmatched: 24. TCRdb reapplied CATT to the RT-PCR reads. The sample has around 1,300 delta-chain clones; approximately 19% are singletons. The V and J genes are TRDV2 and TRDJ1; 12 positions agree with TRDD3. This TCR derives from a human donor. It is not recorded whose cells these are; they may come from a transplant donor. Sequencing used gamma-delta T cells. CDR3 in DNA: TGTGCCTGTGACCCTGCCGGGGGGAACCCCCTTGTACTGGGGGATACAACCGATAAACTCATCTTT. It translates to CACDPAGGNPLVLGDTTDKLIF.